This is a list of T cell receptor beta chains from one sample in a study of tumor and adjacent non-tumor tissue in lung cancer. TCRdb independently ran MiXCR on the multiplex PCR reads; one entry per CDR3 protein. The sample lists tens of thousands of distinct CDR3 sequences, roughly two thirds occurring once. Material: lung tumor tissue. The receptors were gathered from a woman in her thirties or forties with non-small cell lung cancer. The CDR3 runs from the conserved cysteine through the conserved F or W. D genes are given only for firm matches. Only some rows state a clone size, as once, few, many or a class for expanded clones.

CDR3 length	V gene	D gene	J gene	clone size	CDR3 protein	CDR3 DNA
13	TRBV7-8	TRBD1	TRBJ1-2	-	CANSQDRSYGYTF	TGTGCCAACAGCCAGGACAGGAGCTATGGCTACACCTTC
11	TRBV29-1	-	TRBJ1-4	-	CNVEEEEKLFF	TGCAACGTTGAAGAAGAAGAAAAACTGTTTTTC
21	TRBV6-1	TRBD2	TRBJ2-5	many	CASRWGFISGGYSYTQETQYF	TGTGCCAGCAGATGGGGATTTATTAGCGGGGGGTATTCTTACACCCAAGAGACCCAGTACTTC
15	TRBV10-3	-	TRBJ1-5	-	CATARGADDNQPQDF	TGTGCCACCGCGAGAGGTGCGGACGATAATCAACCCCAGGATTTT
16	TRBV20-1	TRBD2	TRBJ2-3	many	CSANEASGVSTDTQYF	TGCAGTGCGAATGAAGCTAGCGGGGTTAGCACAGATACGCAGTATTTT
14	TRBV6-6	TRBD2	TRBJ2-5	-	CASRFSGSRETPYF	TGTGCCAGCAGGTTTAGCGGGAGTAGGGAGACCCCGTATTTC
13	TRBV12-3/TRBV12-4	-	TRBJ2-2	few	CVSSRQSIGELFF	TGTGTCAGCAGCCGCCAGAGCATCGGGGAGCTGTTTTTT
14	TRBV6-5	TRBD1	TRBJ1-5	-	CAGRYWTGNQPQHF	TGTGCCGGCAGATACTGGACAGGCAATCAGCCCCAACATTTT
16	TRBV11-3	TRBD1	TRBJ2-3	-	CTSSLRTGGRIDTQYF	TGTACCAGTAGCCTTCGAACAGGGGGAAGGATAGATACCCAGTATTTT
16	TRBV20-1	TRBD2	TRBJ2-1	many	CSAKSLAGGSYNEQFF	TGCAGTGCTAAATCTCTGGCGGGAGGGTCCTACAATGAGCAGTTCTTC
14	TRBV10-3	-	TRBJ1-6	-	CASSGGGSNSSLHF	TGTGCCTCATCCGGAGGGGGGAGCAATTCATCCCTCCACTTT
11	TRBV24-1	-	TRBJ2-1	many	CATSDFSEQFF	TGTGCCACCAGTGATTTCTCTGAGCAGTTCTTC
15	TRBV7-9	-	TRBJ2-7	-	CASSRCSGPDYEQYF	TGTGCCAGCAGCAGGTGCTCAGGCCCCGATTACGAGCAGTACTTC
15	TRBV2	-	TRBJ2-7	-	CASSGDRVSSYEQYF	TGTGCCAGCAGCGGGGACCGCGTGAGCTCCTACGAGCAGTACTTC
15	TRBV28	-	TRBJ2-7	-	CARSLPTGRGYEQYF	TGTGCCAGAAGTTTACCGACAGGGAGGGGATACGAGCAGTACTTC
14	TRBV12-3/TRBV12-4	-	TRBJ1-3	-	CASRLGGAGNTIYF	TGTGCCAGTAGACTGGGGGGAGCCGGAAACACCATATATTTT
14	TRBV5-4	-	TRBJ2-1	-	CASSLTSVDNEQFF	TGTGCCAGCAGCTTAACTAGTGTGGACAATGAGCAGTTCTTC
14	TRBV4-1	-	TRBJ2-5	-	CASSHVRGWEAQYF	TGCGCCAGCAGCCATGTACGTGGGTGGGAGGCCCAGTACTTC
16	TRBV4-1	-	TRBJ2-7	-	CASKFGAQAGSYEQYF	TGCGCCAGTAAGTTTGGGGCGCAGGCGGGGAGCTACGAGCAGTACTTC
15	TRBV11-1	-	TRBJ2-3	-	CASSLDFRSTDTQYF	TGTGCCAGCAGCTTAGATTTTCGGTCTACAGATACGCAGTATTTT
18	TRBV14	-	TRBJ2-1	-	CASSQDLTARLSYNEQFF	TGTGCCAGCAGCCAAGATCTAACCGCTAGGTTATCCTACAATGAGCAGTTCTTC
16	TRBV6-5	TRBD2	TRBJ2-3	-	CASTPGGGPHTDTQYF	TGTGCCAGCACCCCAGGCGGGGGGCCCCACACGGATACGCAGTATTTT
11	TRBV11-2	-	TRBJ2-3	large	CASSLSDWQYF	TGTGCCAGCAGCTTATCTGACTGGCAGTATTTT
14	TRBV5-5	-	TRBJ1-2	many	CASGAGAFNYGYTF	TGTGCCAGCGGAGCCGGGGCCTTTAACTATGGCTACACCTTC
12	TRBV20-1	TRBD1	TRBJ2-7	many	CSATGQSYEQYF	TGCAGTGCTACGGGACAGTCCTACGAGCAGTACTTC
18	TRBV12-3/TRBV12-4	-	TRBJ1-2	-	CASSPGWGMGEQLYGYTF	TGTGCCAGCAGTCCTGGCTGGGGGATGGGAGAGCAGCTCTATGGCTACACCTTC
14	TRBV10-3	-	TRBJ2-2	few	CATWGAKNTGELFF	TGTGCCACCTGGGGGGCCAAGAACACCGGGGAGCTGTTTTTT
13	TRBV29-1	-	TRBJ1-3	once	CSVESTVGNTIYF	TGCAGCGTTGAATCGACAGTTGGAAACACTATATATTTT
17	TRBV11-2	-	TRBJ2-6	-	CASTPNLKGSGSNVLTF	TGTGCCAGCACCCCGAACTTGAAGGGTTCTGGGTCCAACGTCCTGACTTTC
15	TRBV20-1	-	TRBJ2-1	-	CSAPSRMTSGNEQSF	TGCAGTGCTCCTAGCCGAATGACTAGTGGCAATGAGCAGTCCTTC
11	TRBV29-1	-	TRBJ2-1	-	CSVRDSNEQFF	TGCAGCGTCAGAGACTCCAATGAGCAGTTCTTC
18	TRBV4-2	-	TRBJ1-6	-	CASIQDPPAGLGNSPIHF	TGTGCCAGCATCCAAGATCCCCCGGCGGGGTTGGGTAATTCACCCATCCACTTT